One sample yielded the 19 T cell receptor beta chains listed below, sequenced in a study of T cells after posttransplantation cyclophosphamide. Data came from immunoSEQ multiplex PCR; TCRdb stores just in-frame clones and leaves some out. The sample consists of 3,500 to 4,000 clones, 68% of them appearing once. The sample was memory CD8+ T cells sorted from blood. The receptor source for this set is a man between 45 and 60 years old.

The rearrangement joins TRBV5-6 to TRBJ1-1, with 8 bases aligning to TRBD1. The V and J ends lost 4 bases and 6 bases, in that order; junction bases with no gene match: 11. This CDR3 contains 15 residues. Germline V gene sequence: CDR1 SGHDT, CDR2 YYEEEE. This CDR3 reads CASSARTGMLPEAFF. DNA of the CDR3: TGTGCCAGCAGCGCGCGGACAGGGATGTTGCCTGAAGCTTTCTTT.

This sequence joins TRBV6-5 and TRBJ2-3; D gene uncertain. V lost 4 bases and J lost 6, with 14 bases in between. The CDR3 is 14 residues long. Per the germline V gene, CDR1 is MNHEY and CDR2 is SVGAGI. CDR3 nucleotides: TGTGCCAGCAGTTCGGTCCTTCCCGGGGATACGCAGTATTTT. Protein: CASSSVLPGDTQYF.

V gene TRBV15 combines with J gene TRBJ2-5; 10 nucleotides match TRBD1. Germline assignment: CDR1 LNHNV and CDR2 YYDKDF (reference sequence). Losses at the gene ends were 8 bases for V and 2 bases for J; bases not matched to a gene: 5. This CDR3 comprises 14 residues. This chain's CDR3 is CATGPGQGQETQYF. The DNA of the CDR3 is TGTGCCACCGGACCGGGACAGGGGCAAGAGACCCAGTACTTC.

This chain links TRBV19 with TRBJ2-2; 7 positions agree with TRBD2. The CDR3 is 14 residues long. Looked up from germline, CDR1 is LNHDA and CDR2 is SQIVND (reference sequence). V lost 5 bases, J lost 6 bases, and 6 bases stayed unmatched. CDR3 loop: CASSPRLAAGELFF. For the CDR3, the DNA is TGTGCCAGTAGTCCTCGACTAGCTGCCGGGGAGCTGTTTTTT.

CDR3 in amino acids: CASSLGSGVDQPQHF. CDR3 in DNA: TGCGCCAGCAGCTTGGGTTCCGGGGTTGATCAGCCCCAGCATTTT. This chain uses TRBV5-1 with TRBJ1-5; D unclear. V gave up 0 bases and J gave up 5 bases, with 12 bases separating them. The CDR3 loop spans 15 amino acids. Germline V gene lookup returns CDR1 SGHRS and CDR2 YFSETQ.

The rearrangement uses TRBV5-1 and TRBJ2-3; D is possibly TRBD2 (6 bases). Germline V gives CDR1 SGHRS, CDR2 YFSETQ. V lost 4 bases to trimming and J lost 2 bases, with 11 bases between them. The CDR3 contains 14 residues. The CDR3 region has the DNA TGCGCCAGCAGCCCCGCGGGAACCACAGATACGCAGTATTTT. Translated, it gives CASSPAGTTDTQYF.

The V and J genes are TRBV5-5 and TRBJ2-7; a possible D gene is TRBD2 (7 bases). Trimming took off 1 base at V and 5 bases at J, with 13 bases between the two ends. The CDR3 totals 14 residues. The germline gives CDR1 SGHKS, CDR2 YYEKEE (reference sequence). CDR3: CASSLRRGGDEQYF. DNA for the CDR3: TGTGCCAGCAGCTTGCGCAGGGGAGGGGACGAGCAGTACTTC.

V usage is TRBV15 and J usage is TRBJ1-5, with D perhaps TRBD1 (5 bases). The germline CDR1 and CDR2 sequences are LNHNV and YYDKDF (reference sequence). This CDR3 is built from 13 residues. Trimming removed 2 bases from V and 4 bases from J, with 6 bases in between. CDR3 DNA: TGTGCCACCAGCAGACAGGGAAATCAGCCCCAGCATTTT. Translation: CATSRQGNQPQHF.

This clone was recorded only once. The chain uses TRBV7-9 and TRBJ1-1, with D perhaps TRBD1 (5 bases). V gave up 4 bases and J gave up 4 bases, with 16 bases separating them. The CDR3 is 15 amino acids. The V gene's germline CDR1 is SEHNR and CDR2 FQNEAQ (reference sequence). CDR3 region: CASSSPGSGGTEAFF. CDR3 DNA: TGTGCCAGCAGCTCCCCAGGGTCGGGGGGCACTGAAGCTTTCTTT.

The chain has TRBV6-4 and TRBJ2-1; TRBD2 aligns across 8 bases. This CDR3 comprises 13 residues. Trimming removed 6 bases from V and 8 bases from J; junction bases left unmatched: 6. The germline V gene has CDR1 MRHNA and CDR2 SNTAGT. The CDR3 sequence: CASSPSGLDEQFF. CDR3 nucleotide sequence: TGTGCCAGCAGCCCTAGCGGGCTCGATGAGCAGTTCTTC.

This sequence joins TRBV7-8 and TRBJ2-3; D is undetermined. This CDR3 has 17 amino acids. Per the germline V gene, CDR1 is SGHVS and CDR2 is FQNEAQ. V was pared by 1 base and J by 7 bases, with 21 bases between. For the CDR3, the DNA is TGTGCCAGCAGCTTAGAGGCCGGTTTAAACAGTAGGAATACGCAGTATTTT. Amino acids: CASSLEAGLNSRNTQYF.

This clone was seen a few times. The rearrangement links TRBV5-5 to TRBJ2-3, with TRBD2 matching over 7 bases. The germline V gene has CDR1 SGHKS and CDR2 YYEKEE (reference sequence). The junction had 12 bases not matched to a gene; V was cut back by 5 bases and J by 0 bases. The CDR3 totals 17 residues. CDR3 in DNA: TGTGCCAGCAGTTCCCACCCGACTAGCAGTAGCACAGATACGCAGTATTTT. Translated, it gives CASSSHPTSSSTDTQYF. The whole variable domain, filled in from reference TRBV5-5 and TRBJ2-3, reads DAGVTQSPTHLIKTRGQQVTLRCSPISGHKSVSWYQQVLGQGPQFIFQYYEKEERGRGNFPDRFSARQFPNYSSELNVNALLLGDSALYLCASSSHPTSSSTDTQYFGPGTRLTVL.

V usage is TRBV4-3 and J usage is TRBJ2-1, with 7 bases identical to TRBD2. This CDR3 has 15 residues. Germline V gene sequence: CDR1 LGHNA, CDR2 YSLEER. The V gene end was trimmed by 3 bases and the J gene end by 1 base; junction bases not matched to a gene: 3. CDR3 residues: CASSQGRGSYNEQFF. CDR3 DNA sequence: TGCGCCAGCAGCCAGGGGAGGGGTTCCTACAATGAGCAGTTCTTC.

The rearrangement joins TRBV9 to TRBJ1-2, with 8 bases identical to TRBD1. J gave up 3 bases and V 4 bases, and 11 bases lay outside the gene matches. Germline V lookup: CDR1 SGDLS, CDR2 YYNGEE. This CDR3 has 16 residues. CDR3 in DNA: TGTGCCAGCAGCCCCAGGACAGGGCTCCTCGACTATGGCTACACCTTC. Translating it yields CASSPRTGLLDYGYTF.

This clone came up once. This chain links TRBV28 with TRBJ1-3; TRBD1 matches 12 bases. This CDR3 is built from 19 residues. Per germline, CDR1 MDHEN and CDR2 SYDVKM. The V and J ends lost 5 bases and 0 bases, in that order; junction bases with no gene match: 11. The CDR3 is CASSIPGQGASHSGNTIYF. The CDR3, as DNA: TGTGCCAGCAGTATCCCGGGACAGGGGGCTTCTCACTCTGGAAACACCATATATTTT.

This chain connects TRBV13 to TRBJ2-7; D may be TRBD1 (6 bases). This CDR3 spans 14 amino acids. V was trimmed by 7 bases and J by 3 bases, leaving 16 bases between them. Germline-derived CDR1 and CDR2 are PRHDT and FYEKMQ (reference sequence). The CDR3 loop reads CASNEQGRDYEQYF. CDR3 coding DNA: TGTGCCAGCAACGAGCAGGGGCGAGACTACGAGCAGTACTTC.

The rearrangement links TRBV9 to TRBJ1-3; no definite D call. Germline CDR1 and CDR2: SGDLS and YYNGEE. With 2 bases removed from V and 0 bases from J, the gap between germline ends came to 9 bases. This CDR3 has 15 residues. The CDR3 reads CASSVSGLSGNTIYF. The DNA for the CDR3 is TGTGCCAGCAGCGTGTCAGGACTCTCTGGAAACACCATATATTTT.

This clone occurred a few times. The chain couples TRBV19 to TRBJ2-7, with TRBD2 identical over 7 bases. Germline V gives CDR1 LNHDA, CDR2 SQIVND (reference sequence). The CDR3 loop spans 14 amino acids. Trimming took 3 bases from V and 2 from J; bases not matched to a gene: 4. The DNA of the CDR3 is TGTGCCAGTAGTATGGCTAGCGGTACCTACGAGCAGTACTTC. Amino acids: CASSMASGTYEQYF.

The rearrangement joins TRBV15 to TRBJ1-6, with D perhaps matching TRBD1 (6 bases). The CDR3 length is 16 residues. The germline CDR1 and CDR2 sequences are LNHNV and YYDKDF (reference sequence). Trimming removed 0 bases at V and 8 bases at J, with 14 bases between. CDR3 loop: CATSRDGQPEYSPLHF. The CDR3 DNA reads as TGTGCCACCAGCAGAGACGGACAGCCAGAATATTCACCCCTCCACTTT. The full variable domain, rest sourced from reference TRBV15 and TRBJ1-6, is DAMVIQNPRYQVTQFGKPVTLSCSQTLNHNVMYWYQQKSSQAPKLLFHYYDKDFNNEADTPDNFQSRRPNTSFCFLDIRSPGLGDTAMYLCATSRDGQPEYSPLHFGNGTRLTVT.